This TCR beta chain was sequenced during a study of early T cells in non-severe SARS-CoV-2 infection. Study-level information: Bulk RNA from unsorted whole blood was sequenced; chains were unpaired.

Points from the study as a whole: VDJdb-based matching was biased toward anti-spike CD8 responses and missed private and CD4 specificities.

Individual cDNA molecules carried attached unique molecular identifiers. TCRdb analysed the 5' RACE reads with MiXCR anew, one entry per CDR3 protein. The table includes over 55,000 distinct CDR3 sequences, about an eighth detected once. Concerning this clonotype: As yet, its antigen is unknown.

V lost 5 bases to trimming and J lost 4 bases; unmatched junction nucleotides: 7. The CDR3 is made up of 15 amino acids. The germline V gene encodes CDR1 SEHNR and CDR2 FQNEAQ (reference sequence). The source of this sequence is an adult who was a healthcare worker with PCR-confirmed SARS-CoV-2 infection or an uninfected control (not recorded which). The V and J genes are TRBV7-9 and TRBJ2-7; 11 nucleotides align to TRBD2. The sequences come from whole blood, collected at baseline. The chain's CDR3 is CASSPGTSGRYEQYF. CDR3 bases: TGTGCCAGCAGCCCCGGGACTAGCGGACGATACGAGCAGTACTTC. The variable domain in full, completed from reference TRBV7-9 and TRBJ2-7, reads DTGVSQNPRHKITKRGQNVTFRCDPISEHNRLYWYRQTLGQGPEFLTYFQNEAQLEKSRLLSDRFSAERPKGSFSTLEIQRTEQGDSAMYLCASSPGTSGRYEQYFGPGTRLTVT.